The 30 T cell receptor beta chains below all came from one sample that was sequenced in a study of CD4 T cells in relation to SARS-CoV-2 and coronaviruses. TCRdb's table, derived via immunoSEQ multiplex PCR, lists solely in-frame clones and lacks some. The table lists 36,000 or so clones, about three quarters of them singletons. For these receptors, no antigen is known. Sequenced material: memory CD4+ T cells from PBMCs, cultured in vitro. Receptors were obtained from an adult with COVID-19.

V usage is TRBV7-9 and J usage is TRBJ1-1; 7 bases fit TRBD1. CDR3 size: 13 residues. Germline V gene lookup returns CDR1 SEHNR and CDR2 FQNEAQ (reference sequence). V dropped 5 bases and J dropped 6; count of bases not matched to a gene: 6. The CDR3 bases are TGTGCCAGCAGCACAACAGACAGGGCTGAAGCTTTCTTT. It specifies CASSTTDRAEAFF.

The chain recombines TRBV29-1 with TRBJ1-4; 8 bases are a match to TRBD1. The germline CDR1 and CDR2 sequences are SQVTM and ANQGSEA. This CDR3 has 14 residues. The V segment lost 8 bases and the J segment 7 bases; nucleotides outside the gene matches: 12. The DNA of the CDR3 is TGCAGCCTACCATCGGACAGGGTCGGTGAAAAACTGTTTTTT. It encodes CSLPSDRVGEKLFF.

The chain carries TRBV6-6 and TRBJ2-1; a possible D gene is TRBD2 (6 bases). V was shortened by 2 bases and J by 4 bases, with 15 bases between the two germline ends. The germline V gene has CDR1 MNHNY and CDR2 SVGAGI (reference sequence). The CDR3 is 16 residues long. CDR3 residues: CASSYGWLADYNEQFF. The CDR3, as DNA: TGTGCCAGCAGTTACGGGTGGTTAGCGGATTACAATGAGCAGTTCTTC.

This chain joins TRBV7-2 and TRBJ2-7; 9 bases fit TRBD2. CDR1 and CDR2 from the germline V gene are SGHTA and FQGNSA. Trimming took 5 bases from V and 0 from J; bases not matched to a gene: 14. The CDR3 has 18 residues. The CDR3 region is CASSVTGTSSMSSYEQYF. The CDR3 DNA follows: TGTGCCAGCAGCGTAACCGGGACTAGCTCAATGAGCTCCTACGAGCAGTACTTC. The full variable domain, rest sourced from reference TRBV7-2 and TRBJ2-7, is GAGVSQSPSNKVTEKGKDVELRCDPISGHTALYWYRQSLGQGLEFLIYFQGNSAPDKSGLPSDRFSAERTGGSVSTLTIQRTQQEDSAVYLCASSVTGTSSMSSYEQYFGPGTRLTVT.

The rearrangement links TRBV29-1 to TRBJ2-1; D unresolved. Per germline, CDR1 SQVTM and CDR2 ANQGSEA. This CDR3 region has 16 residues. V was cut by 3 bases and J by 2 bases, with 17 bases left in between. CDR3 sequence (DNA): TGCAGCGTTGAGTCGGCTAAGGACCCTACCTACAATGAGCAGTTCTTC. This encodes CSVESAKDPTYNEQFF.

This clone was counted only a few times. This sequence joins TRBV19 and TRBJ1-1, with D uncertain. V lost 4 bases and J 3 bases, leaving 12 bases between the germline ends. The CDR3 is 14 residues long. The germline gives CDR1 LNHDA, CDR2 SQIVND (reference sequence). The chain's CDR3 is CASSKGSGHTEAFF. DNA for the CDR3: TGTGCCAGTAGTAAGGGCAGCGGGCACACTGAAGCTTTCTTT.

The rearrangement joins TRBV6-4 to TRBJ2-2; D gene ambiguous. The V gene's germline CDR1 is MRHNA and CDR2 SNTAGT. The CDR3 runs to 13 residues. V was shortened by 4 bases and J by 0 bases, with 3 bases between the two germline ends. The CDR3 loop reads CASSAANTGELFF. CDR3 nucleotide sequence: TGTGCCAGCAGTGCCGCGAACACCGGGGAGCTGTTTTTT.

This chain uses TRBV7-9 with TRBJ1-5; D gene ambiguous. Germline CDR1 reads SEHNR; CDR2 reads FQNEAQ (reference sequence). The CDR3 runs 15 residues. Trimming took 3 bases from V and 2 from J, leaving 11 bases between them. CDR3 residues: CASSLGGGGNQPQHF. The CDR3 region has the DNA TGTGCCAGCAGCTTGGGAGGCGGGGGCAATCAGCCCCAGCATTTT.

The chain joins TRBV10-3 to TRBJ2-1, with 11 bases matching TRBD2. CDR3 size: 19 residues. Germline trimming cut 0 bases from V and 4 bases from J; bases unmatched to any gene: 11. Germline V CDR1 and CDR2: ENHRY, SYGVKD. DNA for the CDR3: TGTGCCATCAGTGAGTCCCGGACTAGCGGGCGGAGGGAGTACAATGAGCAGTTCTTC. Translating it yields CAISESRTSGRREYNEQFF.

The chain has TRBV19 and TRBJ2-3; 9 bases agree with TRBD1. Trimming at V came to 3 bases and at J to 4 bases, leaving 2 bases not matched to a gene. Germline V CDR1 and CDR2: LNHDA, SQIVND (reference sequence). CDR3 length equals 14 residues. In nucleotides, the CDR3 is TGTGCCAGTAGTATGGGACAGGGCGCAGATACGCAGTATTTT. It is translated as CASSMGQGADTQYF.

The genes are TRBV7-3 and TRBJ1-6, with D possibly TRBD1 on 5 matching bases. Per germline, CDR1 SGHTA and CDR2 FQGTGA. CDR3 length: 14 amino acids. Between the trimmed V and J ends, which lost 1 base and 10 bases, there was a span of 11 bases. CDR3 amino acids: CASSLNAGLSPLHF. For the CDR3, the DNA is TGTGCCAGCAGCTTAAACGCAGGGTTATCACCCCTCCACTTT.

The chain is built from TRBV30 and TRBJ2-1; the match to TRBD2 covers 12 bases. There are 15 residues in the CDR3. Germline trimming cut 3 bases from V and 16 bases from J; bases unmatched to any gene: 16. Germline CDR1 GTSNPN, CDR2 SVGIG (reference sequence). CDR3 amino acids: CAWRQQLAGGFVSFF. The CDR3, as DNA: TGTGCCTGGAGACAACAACTAGCGGGAGGTTTCGTCTCCTTCTTC.

The chain carries TRBV29-1 and TRBJ2-6; D not resolved. The CDR3 is made up of 14 amino acids. Germline assignment: CDR1 SQVTM and CDR2 ANQGSEA. V lost 4 bases and J lost 0, with 7 bases in between. The CDR3 spells CSVGSASGANVLTF. As DNA, the CDR3 is TGCAGCGTTGGGTCGGCCTCTGGGGCCAACGTCCTGACTTTC.

The chain is built from TRBV19 and TRBJ1-4, with a weak D call TRBD1 (6 bases). Germline V gives CDR1 LNHDA, CDR2 SQIVND (reference sequence). The CDR3 has 13 residues. Trimming left V 3 bases short and J 5 bases short, with 7 bases between. The CDR3 bases are TGTGCCAGTAGTATGGGGACAAATGAAAAACTGTTTTTT. Protein product: CASSMGTNEKLFF.

The CDR3 loop is CSAGTQETQYF. The DNA for the CDR3 is TGCAGTGCCGGGACTCAAGAGACCCAGTACTTC. The rearrangement uses TRBV20-1 and TRBJ2-5; TRBD2 might be the D (6 bases). This CDR3 comprises 11 residues. Trimming shortened V by 6 bases and J by 2 bases, and 7 bases separated the two germline ends. CDR1 and CDR2 from the germline V gene are DFQATT and SNEGSKA (reference sequence).

V and J are TRBV10-3 and TRBJ2-5; D possibly corresponds to TRBD1 (6 bases). V shed 6 bases and J shed 2 bases, with 13 bases lying between them. Germline CDR1 is ENHRY and CDR2 is SYGVKD. The CDR3 runs 14 residues. Written as DNA, the CDR3 is TGTGCCATCAGATCCGGGACACAGCAAGAGACCCAGTACTTC. This translates into CAIRSGTQQETQYF.

The chain employs TRBV10-3 and TRBJ2-2; D remains ambiguous. V lost 6 bases to trimming and J lost 4 bases, with 15 bases between them. There are 15 residues in the CDR3. Germline V gives CDR1 ENHRY, CDR2 SYGVKD. CDR3 in amino acids: CAISSRPTFTGELFF. The CDR3 nucleotides read TGTGCCATCAGCTCGAGACCGACATTCACCGGGGAGCTGTTTTTT.

This clone appeared a single time. The chain uses TRBV21-1 and TRBJ1-1. TRBV21-1 is termed a pseudogene. The CDR3 runs 13 residues. In nucleotides, the CDR3 is TGTGCCAGCAGCGTCAGAGGGAACACTGAAGCTTTCTTT. Its translation is CASSVRGNTEAFF.

The CDR3 spells CASSLGLAESGELFF. The CDR3 region has the DNA TGTGCCAGCAGCTTAGGACTAGCGGAGAGTGGGGAGCTGTTTTTT. The chain couples TRBV7-2 to TRBJ2-2; 9 bases agree with TRBD2. In germline, CDR1 is SGHTA, CDR2 FQGNSA. V dropped 1 base and J dropped 8; count of bases not matched to a gene: 5. This CDR3 spans 15 amino acids.

The chain links TRBV4-2 to TRBJ2-3; TRBD1 matches 7 bases. The CDR3 contains 16 residues. The germline gives CDR1 LGHNA, CDR2 YNFKEQ. Trimming removed 0 bases from V and 2 bases from J; junction bases left unmatched: 5. CDR3 loop: CASSQEHRGPTDTQYF. The CDR3 bases are TGTGCCAGCAGCCAAGAGCACAGGGGACCCACAGATACGCAGTATTTT.

V and J are TRBV27 and TRBJ2-4, with TRBD1 as a possible D gene (5 bases). This CDR3 region has 15 residues. The V end was cut by 6 bases, the J end by 3 bases, with 15 bases between. CDR1 and CDR2 (germline): MNHEY, SMNVEV (reference sequence). CDR3 protein: CASSQPNRFKNIQYF. CDR3 DNA sequence: TGTGCCAGCAGCCAGCCCAACAGGTTCAAAAACATTCAGTACTTC.

The V and J genes are TRBV7-9 and TRBJ2-3; TRBD2 agrees at 10 bases. V trimming: 2 bases; J trimming: 2 bases; junction bases outside the gene matches: 13. The germline gives CDR1 SEHNR, CDR2 FQNEAQ (reference sequence). The CDR3 loop spans 19 amino acids. In DNA, the CDR3 is TGTGCCAGCAGCTTAAGTCGTCTCACTACTAGCGGGGCCACAGATACGCAGTATTTT. It is translated as CASSLSRLTTSGATDTQYF.

V is TRBV3-1 (or the pseudogene TRBV3-2) and J is TRBJ2-2, with TRBD1 identical over 7 bases. Trimming removed 0 bases from V and 6 bases from J; junction bases left unmatched: 10. Germline V lookup: CDR1 LGHDT, CDR2 YNNKEL (reference sequence). This CDR3 comprises 17 residues. The CDR3 DNA follows: TGTGCCAGCAGCCAAGAGGATACCAGGGGGTGGTCCGGGGAGCTGTTTTTT. Protein sequence: CASSQEDTRGWSGELFF.

The chain employs TRBV3-1 (or the pseudogene TRBV3-2) and TRBJ1-6, with 7 positions matching TRBD1. V lost 4 bases and J lost 9; bases outside the gene matches: 9. The V gene's germline CDR1 is LGHDT and CDR2 YNNKEL (reference sequence). CDR3 length: 15 amino acids. CDR3 protein: CASSLRDREVSPLHF. In nucleotides, the CDR3 is TGTGCCAGCAGCCTGAGAGACAGGGAAGTTTCACCCCTCCACTTT.

The genes are TRBV4-1 and TRBJ1-6; 7 bases map to TRBD1. CDR1 MGHRA and CDR2 YSYEKL come from the germline V gene. CDR3 size: 15 residues. Trimming removed 2 bases from V and 10 bases from J; junction bases left unmatched: 8. The CDR3 nucleotides read TGCGCCAGCAGCCAATTAGCAGGGGGTAGGTCACCCCTCCACTTT. Its protein is CASSQLAGGRSPLHF.

The chain has TRBV5-1 and TRBJ2-5, with TRBD2 matching 10 bases. This CDR3 is 17 amino acids long. Germline V gene sequence: CDR1 SGHRS, CDR2 YFSETQ. Losses at the gene ends were 3 bases for V and 4 bases for J; bases not matched to a gene: 12. The CDR3 DNA is TGCGCCAGCAGCTGGGGGGCAGAAGCGGGAGGGGGAGAGACCCAGTACTTC. Translated: CASSWGAEAGGGETQYF.

This chain joins TRBV6-2 or TRBV6-3 and TRBJ2-5; 10 bases line up with TRBD1. CDR1 and CDR2 (germline): MNHEY, SVGEGT. CDR3 length: 14 amino acids. V lost 5 bases, J lost 4 bases, and 4 bases stayed unmatched. The DNA of the CDR3 is TGTGCCAGCAGTACTCGGGACAGGGGAGAGACCCAGTACTTC. Translating it yields CASSTRDRGETQYF.

The V gene is TRBV7-9, the J gene TRBJ2-1; 11 bases align to TRBD2. V trimming: 5 bases; J trimming: 8 bases; junction bases outside the gene matches: 8. This CDR3 is 15 amino acids long. CDR1 and CDR2 (germline): SEHNR, FQNEAQ (reference sequence). The CDR3 nucleotides are TGTGCCAGCAGCCCTCGAAATAGCGGGAGGGATGAGCAGTTCTTC. It encodes CASSPRNSGRDEQFF.

This rearrangement joins TRBV5-4 to TRBJ2-1; 7 bases fit TRBD2. Germline V gene lookup returns CDR1 SGHNT and CDR2 YYREEE (reference sequence). V trimming: 0 bases; J trimming: 0 bases; junction bases outside the gene matches: 9. This CDR3 is 18 amino acids long. Written as DNA, the CDR3 is TGTGCCAGCAGCTTGGGTGCGCTAGCGGCCAGCTCCTACAATGAGCAGTTCTTC. Protein: CASSLGALAASSYNEQFF.

V and J are TRBV6-5 and TRBJ2-7; 9 nucleotides agree with TRBD2. J lost 3 bases, V lost 3 bases, and 6 bases had no gene match. The length of the CDR3 is 15 residues. Germline assignment: CDR1 MNHEY and CDR2 SVGAGI. This CDR3 is CASSYAAGGSYEQYF. Here the CDR3 DNA reads TGTGCCAGCAGTTATGCCGCGGGAGGGAGCTACGAGCAGTACTTC.